This TCR beta chain was sequenced during a study of T cell changes during pregnancy in multiple sclerosis. The CDR3 spans 12 residues. Trimming left V 4 bases short and J 4 bases short, with 10 bases between. Germline CDR1 SQVTM, CDR2 ANQGSEA. The method was immunoSEQ multiplex PCR; TCRdb's version includes in-frame clones alone and lacks a portion of them. The table includes more than 15,000 clones, roughly 84% detected once. The genes are TRBV29-1 and TRBJ1-1; TRBD1 might be the D (5 bases). This TCR derives from a female donor in good health, enrolled as a control in a pregnancy study. The sample in question was CD8+ T cells from peripheral blood mononuclear cells, obtained in the third trimester of pregnancy. CDR3 sequence: CSVVVGVTEAFF. The CDR3 nucleotides read TGCAGCGTTGTTGTAGGGGTCACTGAAGCTTTCTTT.